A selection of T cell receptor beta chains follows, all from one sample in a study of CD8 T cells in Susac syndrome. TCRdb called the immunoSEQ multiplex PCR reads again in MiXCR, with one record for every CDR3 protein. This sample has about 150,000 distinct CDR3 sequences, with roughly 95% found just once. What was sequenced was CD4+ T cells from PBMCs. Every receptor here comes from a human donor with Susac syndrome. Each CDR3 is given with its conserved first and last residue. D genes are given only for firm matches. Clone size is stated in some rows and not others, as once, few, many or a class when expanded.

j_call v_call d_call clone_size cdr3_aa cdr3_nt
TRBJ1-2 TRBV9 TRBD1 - CASSVATGGGYGYTF TGTGCCAGCAGCGTAGCAACAGGGGGAGGATATGGCTACACCTTC
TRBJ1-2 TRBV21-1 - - CASSKSGQYYGYTF TGTGCCAGCAGCAAATCGGGACAGTACTATGGCTACACCTTC
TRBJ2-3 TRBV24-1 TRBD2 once CATKAGGTDTQYF TGTGCCACCAAGGCGGGGGGCACAGATACGCAGTATTTT
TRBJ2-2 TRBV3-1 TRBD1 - CASSRGQGPTGELFF TGTGCCAGCAGCCGCGGACAGGGCCCCACCGGGGAGCTGTTTTTT
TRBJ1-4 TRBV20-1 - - CSASRAVQSEKLFF TGCAGTGCTAGTAGGGCAGTTCAGAGTGAAAAACTGTTTTTT
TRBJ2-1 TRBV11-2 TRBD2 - CASRPLAGDKNEQFF TGTGCCAGCCGACCTCTAGCGGGAGATAAGAATGAGCAGTTCTTC
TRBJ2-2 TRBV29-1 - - CSVDSSNTGELFF TGCAGCGTCGACAGCTCGAACACCGGGGAGCTGTTTTTT
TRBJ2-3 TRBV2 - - CASSTRPVGARDLDTQYF TGTGCCAGCAGTACACGGCCTGTGGGGGCGCGAGACCTGGATACGCAGTATTTT
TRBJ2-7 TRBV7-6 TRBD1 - CASSLTPGGYEQYF TGTGCCAGCAGCTTGACTCCAGGGGGCTACGAGCAGTACTTC
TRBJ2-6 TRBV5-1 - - CASSLGQTFSGANVLTF TGCGCCAGCAGCTTGGGACAGACGTTCTCTGGGGCCAACGTCCTGACTTTC
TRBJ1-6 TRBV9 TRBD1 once CASSTGDRSNSPLHF TGTGCCAGCAGCACAGGGGACAGAAGTAATTCACCCCTCCACTTT
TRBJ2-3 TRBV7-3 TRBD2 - CASSLHASGGAGDTQYF TGTGCCAGCAGCCTCCACGCTAGCGGGGGGGCCGGTGATACGCAGTATTTT
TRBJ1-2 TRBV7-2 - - CASSSLRTPNYGYTF TGTGCCAGCAGCTCCCTCAGGACGCCTAACTATGGCTACACCTTC
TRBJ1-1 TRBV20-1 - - CSARDLGVNTEAFF TGCAGTGCTAGAGATCTGGGGGTGAACACTGAAGCTTTCTTT
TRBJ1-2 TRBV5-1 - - CASSSDRRGYTF TGCGCCAGCAGCTCTGACCGGCGGGGCTACACCTTC
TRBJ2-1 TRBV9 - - CASSVARGDNEQFF TGTGCCAGCAGCGTAGCCAGGGGAGACAATGAGCAGTTCTTC
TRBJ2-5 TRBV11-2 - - CASSLDPYQETQYF TGTGCCAGCAGCCTGGACCCGTACCAAGAGACCCAGTACTTC
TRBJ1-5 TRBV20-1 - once CSAVWGSQPQHF TGCAGTGCCGTTTGGGGATCTCAGCCCCAGCATTTT
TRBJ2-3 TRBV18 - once CASSSWGEGTDTQYF TGTGCCAGCTCATCGTGGGGTGAGGGCACAGATACGCAGTATTTT
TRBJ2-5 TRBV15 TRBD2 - CATSSRLAGSETQYF TGTGCCACCAGCAGTAGACTAGCGGGATCGGAGACCCAGTACTTC
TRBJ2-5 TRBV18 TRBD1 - CASSPLGQGLQETQYF TGTGCCAGCTCACCCCTGGGACAGGGCCTACAAGAGACCCAGTACTTC
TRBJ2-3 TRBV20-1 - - CSAREASVSSQYF TGCAGTGCTAGAGAGGCGTCCGTCAGTTCGCAGTATTTT
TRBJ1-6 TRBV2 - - CASRTAGVPLHF TGTGCCAGCAGAACAGCTGGAGTACCCCTCCACTTT
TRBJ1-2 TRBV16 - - CASSPPGMGYGYTF TGTGCCAGCAGCCCCCCCGGGATGGGCTATGGCTACACCTTC
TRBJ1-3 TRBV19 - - CASLARGSRNTIYF TGTGCCAGTCTCGCCCGGGGTTCGCGAAACACCATATATTTT
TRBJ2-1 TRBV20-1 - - CSARGRMYNEQFF TGCAGTGCTAGGGGGAGGATGTACAATGAGCAGTTCTTC
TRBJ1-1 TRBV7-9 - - CASSLMGRDTEAFF TGTGCCAGCAGCTTAATGGGCAGGGACACTGAAGCTTTCTTT
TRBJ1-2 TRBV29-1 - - CSVGSAQTNYGYTF TGCAGCGTTGGGTCGGCACAAACTAACTATGGCTACACCTTC
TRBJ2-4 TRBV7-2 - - CASSPQGSIQYF TGTGCCAGCAGCCCCCAGGGATCCATTCAGTACTTC
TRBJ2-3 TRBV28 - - CASTPGGPTDTQYF TGTGCCAGCACCCCCGGGGGGCCCACAGATACGCAGTATTTT
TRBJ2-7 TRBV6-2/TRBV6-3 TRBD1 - CASKGGPYEQYF TGTGCCAGCAAAGGGGGCCCCTACGAGCAGTACTTC
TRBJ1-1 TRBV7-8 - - CASSPLRAAEAFF TGTGCCAGCAGCCCCCTGAGGGCAGCCGAAGCTTTCTTT
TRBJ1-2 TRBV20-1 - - CSARDGPGGGYTF TGCAGTGCTAGAGATGGGCCAGGTGGAGGCTACACCTTC
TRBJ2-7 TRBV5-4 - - CASSLDPSGYEQYF TGTGCCAGCAGCTTGGATCCGTCGGGCTACGAGCAGTACTTC
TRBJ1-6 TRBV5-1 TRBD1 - CASSLGQGDSPLHF TGCGCCAGCAGCTTGGGACAGGGGGATTCACCCCTCCACTTT
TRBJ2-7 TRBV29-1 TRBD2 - CSVATSGSVYEQYF TGCAGCGTCGCAACTAGCGGGAGTGTTTACGAGCAGTACTTC
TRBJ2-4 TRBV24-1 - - CATSDKGAAKNIQYF TGTGCCACCAGTGATAAAGGGGCGGCCAAAAACATTCAGTACTTC
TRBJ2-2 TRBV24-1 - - CATSDLTETGELFF TGTGCCACCAGTGATTTGACCGAGACCGGGGAGCTGTTTTTT
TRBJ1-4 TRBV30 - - CAWSPGGANEKLFF TGTGCCTGGAGCCCCGGGGGGGCTAATGAAAAACTGTTTTTT
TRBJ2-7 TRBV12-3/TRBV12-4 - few CASRKSYEQYF TGTGCCAGCCGGAAGAGCTACGAGCAGTACTTC
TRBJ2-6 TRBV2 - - CASGRQVSGANVLTF TGTGCCAGCGGCCGACAGGTTTCAGGGGCCAACGTCCTGACTTTC
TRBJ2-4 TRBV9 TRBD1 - CASSVGRTGGIQYF TGTGCCAGCAGCGTAGGGAGGACAGGTGGCATTCAGTACTTC
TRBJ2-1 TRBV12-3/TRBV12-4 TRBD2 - CASSLAGGAGNEQFF TGTGCCAGCAGTTTAGCCGGGGGGGCGGGCAATGAGCAGTTCTTC
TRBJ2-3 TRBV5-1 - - CASSGIPSDTQYF TGCGCCAGCAGCGGAATACCCTCAGATACGCAGTATTTT
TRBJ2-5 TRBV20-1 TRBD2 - CSASGGGQETQYF TGCAGTGCTAGCGGGGGGGGTCAAGAGACCCAGTACTTC
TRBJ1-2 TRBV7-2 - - CASELNQGGYTF TGTGCCAGCGAGCTTAATCAGGGAGGCTACACCTTC
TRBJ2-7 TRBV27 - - CASRAWGRDEQYF TGTGCCAGCAGGGCTTGGGGACGGGACGAGCAGTACTTC
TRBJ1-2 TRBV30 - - CAWSAQRGYTF TGTGCCTGGAGTGCTCAGAGAGGCTACACCTTC
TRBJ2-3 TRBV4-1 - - CASSQVGGARDTQYF TGCGCCAGCAGCCAAGTAGGCGGGGCCCGGGATACGCAGTATTTT